This T cell receptor (beta chain) was found in a study of T cell repertoires in cytomegalovirus infection. In the study overall: Alongside well-studied HLA-B-restricted CMV epitopes, recently identified HLA-C-restricted CMV epitopes were also used.

The V and J ends lost 3 bases and 10 bases, in that order; junction bases with no gene match: 1. Germline V gives CDR1 SGHRS, CDR2 YFSETQ. This CDR3 region has 12 residues. As regards this clonotype: The target antigen is unknown.

TCRdb independently ran MiXCR on the reads; one entry per CDR3 protein. The sample contains roughly 860,000 distinct CDR3 sequences, about 33% of which appear only once. The chain couples TRBV5-1 to TRBJ2-1, with 10 bases that match TRBD1. The sequencing here drew on cultured CD8+ T cells from PBMCs, taken from culture after CMV antigen stimulation. The TCR was taken from a human donor in good health (CMV status not recorded). Some clones in this sample may be carry-over from other donors' samples. This chain's CDR3 is CASSWGQGEQFF. CDR3 nucleotides: TGCGCCAGCAGCTGGGGACAGGGGGAGCAGTTCTTC.